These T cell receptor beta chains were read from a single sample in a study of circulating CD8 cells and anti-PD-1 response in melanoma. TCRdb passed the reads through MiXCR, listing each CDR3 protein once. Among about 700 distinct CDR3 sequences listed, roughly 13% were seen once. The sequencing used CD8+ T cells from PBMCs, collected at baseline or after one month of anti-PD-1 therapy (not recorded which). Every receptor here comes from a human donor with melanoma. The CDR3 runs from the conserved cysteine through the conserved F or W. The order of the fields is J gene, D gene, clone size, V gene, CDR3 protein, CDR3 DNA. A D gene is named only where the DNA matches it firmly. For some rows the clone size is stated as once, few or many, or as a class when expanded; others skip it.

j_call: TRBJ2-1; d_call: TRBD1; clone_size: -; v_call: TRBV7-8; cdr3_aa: CASSPYHRDREYNEQFF; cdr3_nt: TGTGCCAGCAGCCCTTATCACCGGGACAGGGAATACAATGAGCAGTTCTTC
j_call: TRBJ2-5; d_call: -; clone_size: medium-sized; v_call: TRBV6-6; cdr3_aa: CASSGGTVIETQYF; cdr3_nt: TGTGCCAGCAGTGGGGGGACAGTAATAGAGACCCAGTACTTC
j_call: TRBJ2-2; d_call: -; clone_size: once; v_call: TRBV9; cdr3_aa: CASSVSSSRELFF; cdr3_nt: TGTGCCAGCAGCGTAAGCTCCTCGCGGGAGCTGTTTTTT
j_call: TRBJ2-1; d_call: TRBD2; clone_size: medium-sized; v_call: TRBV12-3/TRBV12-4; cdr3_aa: CASSLGGGAWEQFF; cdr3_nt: TGTGCCAGCAGTTTAGGCGGGGGGGCATGGGAGCAGTTCTTC
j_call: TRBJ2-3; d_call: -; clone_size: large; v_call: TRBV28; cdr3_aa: CASTRGWADTQYF; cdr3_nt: TGTGCCAGCACGCGGGGTTGGGCAGATACGCAGTATTTT
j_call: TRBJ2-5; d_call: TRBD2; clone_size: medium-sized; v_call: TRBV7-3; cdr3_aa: CASSLTSAGEETQYF; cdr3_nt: TGTGCCAGCAGCTTAACGTCGGCGGGAGAAGAGACCCAGTACTTC
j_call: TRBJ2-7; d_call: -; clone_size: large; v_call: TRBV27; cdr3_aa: CASSLSVGEQYF; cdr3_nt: TGTGCCAGCAGCCTCTCAGTGGGCGAGCAGTACTTC
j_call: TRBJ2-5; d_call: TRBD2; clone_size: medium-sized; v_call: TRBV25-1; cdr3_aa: CASSPAGGPWETQYF; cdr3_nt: TGTGCCAGCAGTCCGGCGGGAGGGCCTTGGGAGACCCAGTACTTC
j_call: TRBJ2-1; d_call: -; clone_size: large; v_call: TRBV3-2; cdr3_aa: CASSQDGTNSYNEQFF; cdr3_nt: TGTGCCAGCAGCCAAGATGGGACTAACTCCTACAATGAGCAGTTCTTC
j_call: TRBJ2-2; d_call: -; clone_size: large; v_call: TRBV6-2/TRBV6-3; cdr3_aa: CASSYEAAGSGELFF; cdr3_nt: TGTGCCAGCAGTTACGAGGCCGCAGGATCCGGGGAGCTGTTTTTT
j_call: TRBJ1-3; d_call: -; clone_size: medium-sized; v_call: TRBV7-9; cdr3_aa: CASDSVTGNSGNTIYF; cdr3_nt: TGTGCCAGCGACTCTGTAACAGGGAACTCTGGAAACACCATATATTTT
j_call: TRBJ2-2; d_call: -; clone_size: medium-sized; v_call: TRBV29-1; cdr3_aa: CSVDRENTGELFF; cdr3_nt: TGCAGCGTTGACAGGGAGAACACCGGGGAGCTGTTTTTT
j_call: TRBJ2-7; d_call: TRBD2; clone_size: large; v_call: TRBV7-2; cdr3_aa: CASSLPLAGAEQYF; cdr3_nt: TGTGCCAGCAGCTTACCCCTAGCGGGAGCCGAGCAGTACTTC
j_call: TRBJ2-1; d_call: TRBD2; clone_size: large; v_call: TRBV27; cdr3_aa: CASRSLAAANEQFF; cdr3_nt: TGTGCCAGCAGGAGTCTAGCGGCAGCCAATGAGCAGTTCTTC
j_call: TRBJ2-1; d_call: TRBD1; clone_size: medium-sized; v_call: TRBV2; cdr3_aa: CASSGLGQGGSYNEQFF; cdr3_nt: TGTGCCAGCAGTGGGCTCGGACAGGGGGGCTCCTACAATGAGCAGTTCTTC
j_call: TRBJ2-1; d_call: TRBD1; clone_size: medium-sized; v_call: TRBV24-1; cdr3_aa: CATSDRDSIGNEQFF; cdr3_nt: TGTGCCACCAGTGACCGGGACAGCATTGGTAATGAGCAGTTCTTC
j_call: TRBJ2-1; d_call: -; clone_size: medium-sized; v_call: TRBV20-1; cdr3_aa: CSALTGSDYNEQFF; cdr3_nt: TGCAGTGCACTTACTGGCAGCGACTACAATGAGCAGTTCTTC
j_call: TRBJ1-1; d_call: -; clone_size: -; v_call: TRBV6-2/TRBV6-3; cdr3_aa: CASSPRAVTEAFF; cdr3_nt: TGTGCCAGCAGCCCCCGGGCTGTCACTGAAGCTTTCTTT
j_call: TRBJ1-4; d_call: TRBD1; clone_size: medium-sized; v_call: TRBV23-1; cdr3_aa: CASSQPGQRATNEKLFF; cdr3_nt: TGCGCCAGCAGTCAACCGGGACAGAGAGCAACTAATGAAAAACTGTTTTTT
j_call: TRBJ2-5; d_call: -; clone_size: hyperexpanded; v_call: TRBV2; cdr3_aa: CASSSRVPMETQYF; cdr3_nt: TGTGCCAGCAGTTCCCGTGTGCCAATGGAGACCCAGTACTTC
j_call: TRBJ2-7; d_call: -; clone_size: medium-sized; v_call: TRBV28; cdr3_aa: CASSPLYAQYF; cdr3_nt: TGTGCCAGCAGCCCCCTCTACGCGCAGTACTTC
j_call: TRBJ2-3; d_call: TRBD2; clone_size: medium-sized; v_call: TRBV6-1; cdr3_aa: CATVASGLGYAAITDTQYF; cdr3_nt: TGTGCCACCGTGGCTAGCGGGCTAGGGTATGCGGCTATCACAGATACGCAGTATTTT
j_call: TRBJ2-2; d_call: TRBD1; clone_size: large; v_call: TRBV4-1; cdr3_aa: CASSQVQGVNTGELFF; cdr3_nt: TGCGCCAGCAGCCAAGTACAGGGGGTGAACACCGGGGAGCTGTTTTTT
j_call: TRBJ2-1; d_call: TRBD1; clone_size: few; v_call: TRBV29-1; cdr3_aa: CSVEPTRGRVYNEQFF; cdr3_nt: TGCAGCGTTGAACCTACCAGGGGGCGCGTCTACAATGAGCAGTTCTTC
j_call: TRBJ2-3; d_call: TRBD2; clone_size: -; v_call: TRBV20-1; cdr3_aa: CSASPGLADTDTQYF; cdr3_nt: TGCAGTGCTAGCCCCGGACTAGCGGACACAGATACGCAGTATTTT
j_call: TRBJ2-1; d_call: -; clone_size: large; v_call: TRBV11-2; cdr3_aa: CASSPLGEFF; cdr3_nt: TGTGCCAGCAGCCCGCTAGGGGAGTTCTTC
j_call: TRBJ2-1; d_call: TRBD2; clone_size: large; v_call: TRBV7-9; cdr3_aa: CASSHFLAGANEQFF; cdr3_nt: TGTGCCAGCAGCCATTTTCTAGCGGGGGCTAATGAGCAGTTCTTC
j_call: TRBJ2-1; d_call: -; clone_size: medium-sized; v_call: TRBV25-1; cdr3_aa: CASSEGGGFYNEQFF; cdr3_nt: TGTGCCAGCAGTGAGGGGGGAGGATTCTACAATGAGCAGTTCTTC
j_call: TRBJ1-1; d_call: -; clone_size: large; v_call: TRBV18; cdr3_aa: CASSPPYRHRNTEAFF; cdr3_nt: TGTGCCAGCTCACCACCGTACAGACATAGGAACACTGAAGCTTTCTTT
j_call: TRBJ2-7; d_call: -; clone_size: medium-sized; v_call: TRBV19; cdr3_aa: CASSTGSPYEQYF; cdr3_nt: TGTGCCAGCAGTACGGGATCGCCCTACGAGCAGTACTTC
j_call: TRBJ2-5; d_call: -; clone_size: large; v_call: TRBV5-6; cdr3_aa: CASSLDGQETQYF; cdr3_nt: TGTGCCAGCAGCCTGGACGGCCAAGAGACCCAGTACTTC
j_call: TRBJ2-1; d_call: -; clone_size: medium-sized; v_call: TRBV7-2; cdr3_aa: CASSLGPGYNEQFF; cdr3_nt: TGTGCCAGCAGCTTAGGTCCGGGATACAATGAGCAGTTCTTC
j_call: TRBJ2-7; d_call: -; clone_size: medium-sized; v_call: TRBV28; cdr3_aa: CASSLVDSYEQYF; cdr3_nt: TGTGCCAGCAGTTTAGTCGACTCCTACGAGCAGTACTTC
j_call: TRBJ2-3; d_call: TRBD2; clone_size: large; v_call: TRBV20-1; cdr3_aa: CSASETAGGQGDTQYF; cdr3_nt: TGCAGTGCTAGTGAAACAGCGGGAGGGCAGGGTGATACGCAGTATTTT
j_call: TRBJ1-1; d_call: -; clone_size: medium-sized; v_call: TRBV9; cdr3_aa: CASSQTVNTEAFF; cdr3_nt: TGTGCCAGCAGCCAGACAGTGAACACTGAAGCTTTCTTT
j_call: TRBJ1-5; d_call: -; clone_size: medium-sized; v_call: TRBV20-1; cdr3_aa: CSARDLRGQGIPPSQHF; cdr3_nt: TGCAGTGCTAGAGATTTAAGGGGACAAGGGATCCCACCGTCCCAGCATTTT
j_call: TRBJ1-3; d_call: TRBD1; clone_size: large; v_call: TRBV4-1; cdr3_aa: CASSQVQGARENTIYF; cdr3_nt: TGCGCCAGCAGCCAAGTGCAGGGGGCAAGGGAAAACACCATATATTTT
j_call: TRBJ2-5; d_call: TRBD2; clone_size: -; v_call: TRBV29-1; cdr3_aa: CSVERRLAGETQYF; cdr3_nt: TGCAGCGTTGAACGAAGGCTAGCGGGAGAGACCCAGTACTTC
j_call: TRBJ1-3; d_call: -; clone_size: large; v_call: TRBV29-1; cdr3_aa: CSVLGTSVTGNTIYF; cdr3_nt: TGCAGCGTGTTAGGGACGTCGGTTACGGGAAACACCATATATTTT
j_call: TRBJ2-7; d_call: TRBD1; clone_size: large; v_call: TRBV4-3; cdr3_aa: CASSPGTGSSYEQYF; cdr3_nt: TGCGCCAGCAGCCCAGGGACAGGGAGCTCCTACGAGCAGTACTTC
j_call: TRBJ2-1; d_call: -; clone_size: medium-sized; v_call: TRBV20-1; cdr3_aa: CSARVYNEQFF; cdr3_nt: TGCAGTGCTAGGGTCTACAATGAGCAGTTCTTC
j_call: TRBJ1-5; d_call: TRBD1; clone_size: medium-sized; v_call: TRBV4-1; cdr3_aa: CASSQVEGARGQPQHF; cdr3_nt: TGCGCCAGCAGCCAAGTAGAGGGGGCCAGGGGTCAGCCCCAGCATTTT
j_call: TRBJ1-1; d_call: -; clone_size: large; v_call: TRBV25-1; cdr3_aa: CASSDPFKSNTEAFF; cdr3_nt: TGTGCCAGCAGTGACCCGTTTAAATCGAACACTGAAGCTTTCTTT
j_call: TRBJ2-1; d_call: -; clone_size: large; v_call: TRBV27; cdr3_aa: CASSLSARGYNEQFF; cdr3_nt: TGTGCCAGCAGTTTATCAGCGAGGGGATACAATGAGCAGTTCTTC
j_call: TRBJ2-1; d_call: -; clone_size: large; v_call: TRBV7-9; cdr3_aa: CASSATDGGAEQFF; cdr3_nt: TGTGCCAGCAGCGCCACGGATGGAGGGGCTGAGCAGTTCTTC
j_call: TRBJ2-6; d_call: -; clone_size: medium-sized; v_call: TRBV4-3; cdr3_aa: CASSQDGEVSGANVLTF; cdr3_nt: TGCGCCAGCAGCCAAGATGGTGAGGTCTCTGGGGCCAACGTCCTGACTTTC